This entry lists 13 T cell receptor beta chains sequenced from one sample in a study of monozygotic twins with inflammatory bowel disease. TCRdb re-called the 5' RACE reads and shows each CDR3 protein once, DNA omitted. Its table lists 70,000 to 95,000 distinct CDR3 sequences. Sequencing input: blood. These receptor sequences come from a human donor with ulcerative colitis or Crohn's disease, or a healthy co-twin of an affected twin (not recorded which).

The gene calls are TRBV13 and TRBJ2-1; TCRdb designates TRBD2, a call that cannot be tested without DNA. Per germline, CDR1 PRHDT and CDR2 FYEKMQ (reference sequence). The CDR3 totals 16 residues. The chain's CDR3 is CASSSRGGHTYNEQFF.

V gene TRBV12-3 or TRBV12-4 combines with J gene TRBJ2-5; TCRdb's assignment of TRBD2 cannot be checked, as there is no DNA. The CDR3 consists of 19 residues. CDR3 loop: CASSFKKWLAGGYQETQYF.

CDR3 loop: CSVGDRWYGYTF. The chain is built from TRBV29-1 and TRBJ1-2; as DNA is missing, the TRBD1 call by TCRdb cannot be tested. This CDR3 spans 12 amino acids. From germline, CDR1 is SQVTM and CDR2 ANQGSEA.

The chain joins TRBV20-1 to TRBJ1-6. The CDR3 length is 14 residues. In germline, CDR1 is DFQATT, CDR2 SNEGSKA (reference sequence). CDR3 region: CSALRQVDNSPLHF.

The chain uses TRBV18 and TRBJ2-6. The CDR3 is made up of 12 amino acids. Germline loops: CDR1 KGHSH, CDR2 LQKENI. CDR3 residues: CASSPGANVLTF.

The CDR3 sequence is CASSRATDGNIQYF. The rearrangement links TRBV3-1 to TRBJ2-4. Germline-derived CDR1 and CDR2 are LGHDT and YNNKEL (reference sequence). The CDR3 is 14 amino acids.

CDR3: CASSLQGTNEKLFF. This sequence joins TRBV5-5 and TRBJ1-4; TCRdb picks TRBD1, but there is no DNA to check that call. Germline V gene lookup returns CDR1 SGHKS and CDR2 YYEKEE (reference sequence). The CDR3 covers 14 residues.

The rearrangement uses TRBV2 and TRBJ1-3; with no DNA, the TCRdb D assignment of TRBD1 cannot be verified. Per the germline V gene, CDR1 is SNHLY and CDR2 is FYNNEI. The length of the CDR3 is 13 residues. The CDR3: CASQGVSGNTIYF. Complete variable domain (other parts from reference TRBV2 and TRBJ1-3): EPEVTQTPSHQVTQMGQEVILRCVPISNHLYFYWYRQILGQKVEFLVSFYNNEISEKSEIFDDQFSVERPDGSNFTLKIRSTKLEDSAMYFCASQGVSGNTIYFGEGSWLTVV.

CDR3 sequence reads: CASSSAPGPNTGELFF. The chain joins TRBV5-1 to TRBJ2-2; TCRdb names TRBD1, which stays unverified in the absence of DNA. This CDR3 region has 16 residues. Germline assignment: CDR1 SGHRS and CDR2 YFSETQ.

The gene calls are TRBV5-1 and TRBJ1-6; there is no DNA to check the TCRdb D call of TRBD1. The CDR3 extends over 14 amino acids. The germline CDR1 and CDR2 sequences are SGHRS and YFSETQ. The CDR3 spells CASSWGQGDSPLHF.

The gene calls are TRBV12-3 or TRBV12-4 and TRBJ2-1; TCRdb's D gene call, TRBD1, goes unchecked for lack of DNA. The CDR3 consists of 13 residues. CDR3 residues: CASTIDRYNEQFF.

The chain combines TRBV7-2 with TRBJ2-1; lacking DNA, the TRBD1 call made by TCRdb goes unchecked. CDR3 size: 16 residues. In germline, CDR1 is SGHTA, CDR2 FQGNSA. CDR3 in amino acids: CASSLGGAFIGLEQFF.

J is TRBJ1-5 and V is TRBV12-3 or TRBV12-4; TCRdb lists TRBD1, though no DNA is available to test this call. The CDR3 is 17 amino acids. The chain's CDR3 is CASSRQTASLSDRPQHF.